The rows below give T cell receptor beta chains drawn from one sample of a study of CD8+CD57+ T cells in acquired aplastic anemia. TCRdb re-called the reads with MiXCR, one entry per CDR3 protein. Of roughly 170,000 distinct CDR3 sequences listed, nearly 50% are singletons. Sample: sorted CD4+, CD8+, or CD8+CD57+ T cells (not recorded which) from PBMCs. The receptor source for this set is a human donor with aplastic anemia. The CDR3 runs from the conserved cysteine through the conserved F or W. Each record gives: J gene, V gene, D gene, CDR3 length, clone size, CDR3 DNA, CDR3 protein. A D gene is named only where the DNA matches it firmly. Not all rows give a size; the values are once, few, many and, for expanded clones, a class.

j_call: TRBJ2-1
v_call: TRBV5-4
d_call: -
cdr3_length: 15
clone_size: few
cdr3_nt: TGTGCCAGCAGCTTGGTCGCGGGGGCCCACAATGAGCAGTTCTTC
cdr3_aa: CASSLVAGAHNEQFF

j_call: TRBJ2-7
v_call: TRBV2
d_call: -
cdr3_length: 13
clone_size: -
cdr3_nt: TGTGCCAGCAGTGGACAGTTGGAGGGAGAGCAGTACTTC
cdr3_aa: CASSGQLEGEQYF

j_call: TRBJ2-5
v_call: TRBV7-2
d_call: -
cdr3_length: 12
clone_size: -
cdr3_nt: TGTGCCAGCAGCCGAGTTAAAGAGACCCAGTACTTC
cdr3_aa: CASSRVKETQYF

j_call: TRBJ1-5
v_call: TRBV10-3
d_call: -
cdr3_length: 13
clone_size: -
cdr3_nt: TGTGCCATCAGTCCACAGGGAGATCAGCCCCAGCATTTT
cdr3_aa: CAISPQGDQPQHF

j_call: TRBJ1-1
v_call: TRBV10-3
d_call: TRBD1
cdr3_length: 14
clone_size: many
cdr3_nt: TGTGCCATCAGTGAGTCGATGTCAGGGGGTGAAGCTTTCTTT
cdr3_aa: CAISESMSGGEAFF

j_call: TRBJ2-1
v_call: TRBV6-1
d_call: -
cdr3_length: 14
clone_size: many
cdr3_nt: TGTGCCAGCCAAACGCCGGGACGTTTAACTGAGCAGTTCTTC
cdr3_aa: CASQTPGRLTEQFF

j_call: TRBJ1-5
v_call: TRBV10-2
d_call: -
cdr3_length: 15
clone_size: few
cdr3_nt: TGCGCCAGCAGTGAGTCGGGCAGAGACAATCAGCCCCAGCATTTT
cdr3_aa: CASSESGRDNQPQHF

j_call: TRBJ2-3
v_call: TRBV6-5
d_call: TRBD2
cdr3_length: 15
clone_size: -
cdr3_nt: TGTGCCAGCAGTTACGGGCGGGGGAGCGCAGATACGCAGTATTTT
cdr3_aa: CASSYGRGSADTQYF

j_call: TRBJ1-2
v_call: TRBV7-9
d_call: TRBD1
cdr3_length: 12
clone_size: -
cdr3_nt: TGTGCCAGCACCCAGATCCCAGGGGGAGACACCTTC
cdr3_aa: CASTQIPGGDTF

j_call: TRBJ2-3
v_call: TRBV14
d_call: -
cdr3_length: 12
clone_size: many
cdr3_nt: TGTGCCAGCAGCTTATCCAGAGATACGCAGTATTTT
cdr3_aa: CASSLSRDTQYF

j_call: TRBJ1-5
v_call: TRBV19
d_call: -
cdr3_length: 14
clone_size: many
cdr3_nt: TGTGCCAGTAGTATAGCCGGGGGGAATCAGCCCCAGCATTTT
cdr3_aa: CASSIAGGNQPQHF

j_call: TRBJ2-3
v_call: TRBV20-1
d_call: -
cdr3_length: 11
clone_size: -
cdr3_nt: TGCAGTGCTAGATATTCTGATACGCAGTATTTT
cdr3_aa: CSARYSDTQYF

j_call: TRBJ1-4
v_call: TRBV9
d_call: -
cdr3_length: 13
clone_size: -
cdr3_nt: TGTGCCAGTAACAGCGCAACTAATGAAAAACTGTTTTTT
cdr3_aa: CASNSATNEKLFF

j_call: TRBJ1-1
v_call: TRBV7-8
d_call: -
cdr3_length: 14
clone_size: -
cdr3_nt: TGTGCCAGCAGCTTAGGTCGAAGGAACACTGAAGCTTTCTTT
cdr3_aa: CASSLGRRNTEAFF

j_call: TRBJ2-7
v_call: TRBV10-3
d_call: -
cdr3_length: 15
clone_size: -
cdr3_nt: TGTGCCATCACGCCGGCGGGGGACAGCTCCTACGAGCAGTACTTC
cdr3_aa: CAITPAGDSSYEQYF

j_call: TRBJ2-3
v_call: TRBV6-1
d_call: -
cdr3_length: 14
clone_size: -
cdr3_nt: TGTGCCAGCACCCCCCGTGGAGCCACAGATACGCAGTATTTT
cdr3_aa: CASTPRGATDTQYF

j_call: TRBJ1-4
v_call: TRBV4-2
d_call: TRBD1
cdr3_length: 15
clone_size: -
cdr3_nt: TGTGCCAGCAGCCACGGGACAGGGGGCTTTGAAAAACTGTTTTTT
cdr3_aa: CASSHGTGGFEKLFF

j_call: TRBJ1-4
v_call: TRBV12-3/TRBV12-4
d_call: -
cdr3_length: 14
clone_size: many
cdr3_nt: TGTGCCAGCAGGCCACAGGGAACTAATGAAAAACTGTTTTTT
cdr3_aa: CASRPQGTNEKLFF

j_call: TRBJ2-7
v_call: TRBV7-8
d_call: TRBD2
cdr3_length: 16
clone_size: -
cdr3_nt: TGTGCCAGCAGCTTCCTGGGACTAGCGGGGAAGTACGAGCAGTACTTC
cdr3_aa: CASSFLGLAGKYEQYF

j_call: TRBJ1-2
v_call: TRBV29-1
d_call: TRBD1
cdr3_length: 15
clone_size: -
cdr3_nt: TGCAGCGTTGAAGAGGAAGACAGGGGATACTATGGCTACACCTTC
cdr3_aa: CSVEEEDRGYYGYTF

j_call: TRBJ2-5
v_call: TRBV27
d_call: -
cdr3_length: 13
clone_size: -
cdr3_nt: TGTGCCAGCGGGGCGGGTGTGTCAGAGACCCAGTACTTC
cdr3_aa: CASGAGVSETQYF

j_call: TRBJ2-1
v_call: TRBV10-3
d_call: TRBD1
cdr3_length: 15
clone_size: -
cdr3_nt: TGTGCCACCGATGGACAGGGTAGCTCCTACAATGAGCAGTTCTTC
cdr3_aa: CATDGQGSSYNEQFF

j_call: TRBJ2-5
v_call: TRBV10-3
d_call: -
cdr3_length: 13
clone_size: -
cdr3_nt: TGTGCCATCAGTGACAGGGTAGGAGAGACCCAGTACTTC
cdr3_aa: CAISDRVGETQYF

j_call: TRBJ2-7
v_call: TRBV9
d_call: -
cdr3_length: 11
clone_size: -
cdr3_nt: TGTGCCAGCAGCCAATCTCAAGAGCAGTACTTC
cdr3_aa: CASSQSQEQYF

j_call: TRBJ2-2
v_call: TRBV5-4
d_call: -
cdr3_length: 13
clone_size: -
cdr3_nt: TGTGCCAGCAGCTTGGAAGTCACCGGGGAGCTGTTTTTT
cdr3_aa: CASSLEVTGELFF

j_call: TRBJ2-5
v_call: TRBV7-9
d_call: TRBD1
cdr3_length: 15
clone_size: many
cdr3_nt: TGTGCCAGCAGCTCATTCCGGGACAGCCAAGAGACCCAGTACTTC
cdr3_aa: CASSSFRDSQETQYF

j_call: TRBJ2-7
v_call: TRBV12-3/TRBV12-4
d_call: TRBD2
cdr3_length: 15
clone_size: many
cdr3_nt: TGTGCCAGCAGTGGAGGGCTAGCGGGGTACTACGAGCAGTACTTC
cdr3_aa: CASSGGLAGYYEQYF

j_call: TRBJ2-7
v_call: TRBV2
d_call: -
cdr3_length: 13
clone_size: -
cdr3_nt: TGTGCCAGCAGTGAGTCGGTCACCTACGAGCAGTACTTC
cdr3_aa: CASSESVTYEQYF

j_call: TRBJ1-6
v_call: TRBV7-2
d_call: -
cdr3_length: 13
clone_size: -
cdr3_nt: TGTGCCAGCAGCTTCATTCAGAATTCACCCCTCCACTTT
cdr3_aa: CASSFIQNSPLHF

j_call: TRBJ2-2
v_call: TRBV11-3
d_call: -
cdr3_length: 13
clone_size: -
cdr3_nt: TGTGCCAGCAGCTTAGATAACACCGGGGAGCTGTTTTTT
cdr3_aa: CASSLDNTGELFF

j_call: TRBJ2-7
v_call: TRBV19
d_call: -
cdr3_length: 13
clone_size: -
cdr3_nt: TGTGCCAGTAGTATAACGGCTAGTCGGGAGCAGTACTTC
cdr3_aa: CASSITASREQYF

j_call: TRBJ1-1
v_call: TRBV25-1
d_call: -
cdr3_length: 15
clone_size: many
cdr3_nt: TGTGCCAGCAGTGAATCGGGTGCGGGGAACACTGAAGCTTTCTTT
cdr3_aa: CASSESGAGNTEAFF

j_call: TRBJ2-5
v_call: TRBV20-1
d_call: -
cdr3_length: 14
clone_size: many
cdr3_nt: TGCAGTGCTAGGGGCCGGGGGGCATTAGAGACCCAGTACTTC
cdr3_aa: CSARGRGALETQYF

j_call: TRBJ1-5
v_call: TRBV5-1
d_call: -
cdr3_length: 15
clone_size: -
cdr3_nt: TGCGCCAGCAGCTTGGAGGGAAATAGCAGTCAGCCCCAGCATTTT
cdr3_aa: CASSLEGNSSQPQHF

j_call: TRBJ1-2
v_call: TRBV7-3
d_call: -
cdr3_length: 15
clone_size: -
cdr3_nt: TGTGCCAGCAGCTTAAGAGGGGGATCCTACTATGGCTACACCTTC
cdr3_aa: CASSLRGGSYYGYTF

j_call: TRBJ2-7
v_call: TRBV9
d_call: -
cdr3_length: 15
clone_size: -
cdr3_nt: TGTGCCAGCAGCGTACGTCCCGGACAGTTCTACGAGCAGTACTTC
cdr3_aa: CASSVRPGQFYEQYF

j_call: TRBJ1-1
v_call: TRBV12-3/TRBV12-4
d_call: TRBD1
cdr3_length: 13
clone_size: many
cdr3_nt: TGTGCCGGCGCCCGGGACAGAAACACTGAAGCTTTCTTT
cdr3_aa: CAGARDRNTEAFF

j_call: TRBJ2-7
v_call: TRBV12-3/TRBV12-4
d_call: -
cdr3_length: 12
clone_size: many
cdr3_nt: TGTGCCAGCAGTTTGGGACCAAGCGGAGCGTACTTC
cdr3_aa: CASSLGPSGAYF

j_call: TRBJ2-6
v_call: TRBV20-1
d_call: -
cdr3_length: 14
clone_size: -
cdr3_nt: TGCAGTGCTAGAGGGGACTCTGGGGCCAACGTCCTGACTTTC
cdr3_aa: CSARGDSGANVLTF

j_call: TRBJ2-1
v_call: TRBV19
d_call: TRBD1
cdr3_length: 15
clone_size: -
cdr3_nt: TGTGCCAGTAGTATCCAAGGGGGCGAAGTCAATGAGCAGTTCTTC
cdr3_aa: CASSIQGGEVNEQFF

j_call: TRBJ2-7
v_call: TRBV20-1
d_call: TRBD2
cdr3_length: 15
clone_size: -
cdr3_nt: TGCAGTGCCATAGATACGGGAGGGCCGTCGGAGGAGCAGTACTTC
cdr3_aa: CSAIDTGGPSEEQYF

j_call: TRBJ1-2
v_call: TRBV10-3
d_call: -
cdr3_length: 13
clone_size: -
cdr3_nt: TGTGCCATCAGTGTCGACACTAACTATGGCTACACCTTC
cdr3_aa: CAISVDTNYGYTF

j_call: TRBJ2-7
v_call: TRBV29-1
d_call: -
cdr3_length: 14
clone_size: -
cdr3_nt: TGCAGCGTCCTAAGCGCAGGGTTGCGTGGCGAGCAGTACTTC
cdr3_aa: CSVLSAGLRGEQYF

j_call: TRBJ2-7
v_call: TRBV7-2
d_call: TRBD2
cdr3_length: 14
clone_size: -
cdr3_nt: TGTGCCAGCAGGAGTAGCGGGAGGAGGTACGAGCAGTACTTC
cdr3_aa: CASRSSGRRYEQYF

j_call: TRBJ2-2
v_call: TRBV10-2
d_call: -
cdr3_length: 13
clone_size: many
cdr3_nt: TGCGCCAGCAGGGGAGGTGTGGCCGGGGAGCTGTTTTTT
cdr3_aa: CASRGGVAGELFF

j_call: TRBJ1-6
v_call: TRBV20-1
d_call: -
cdr3_length: 17
clone_size: -
cdr3_nt: TGCAGTGCTAGAGATGGGGCGGCGAGCTCCTATAATTCACCCCTCCACTTT
cdr3_aa: CSARDGAASSYNSPLHF